This T cell receptor beta chain originates from a study of metastatic and nonmetastatic thyroid tumors. Across the study: Thyroid patients, malignant and benign, had repertoires compared across blood and tumor or nodule tissue. General study findings and limits: Within blood and tumor, benign nodules reportedly had significantly lower TCR beta diversity than malignant thyroid tumors did.

Authors' analysis steps: A papillary thyroid cancer distant-metastasis classifier was built from CDR3 differences across clinicopathological groups. TCRdb reprocessed the PCR reads using MiXCR. It is TCRdb's table, rather than the study itself, that gives the V and J calls and clone size. The sample carries 21,000 or so clones, about 18% recorded once. This clone was recorded at least ten times. The target antigen is unknown. V was pared by 5 bases and J by 2 bases, with 6 bases of the junction left unmatched. This CDR3 spans 16 amino acids. CDR1 is DFQATT, CDR2 SNEGSKA, per germline (reference sequence). Among the patients, none had received any treatment before thyroid surgery.

The V gene is TRBV20-1, the J gene TRBJ2-5, with 15 bases lining up with TRBD2. This receptor was identified in a male donor with papillary thyroid cancer or a benign thyroid nodule (not recorded which). Some clones in this sample may be carry-over from other donors' samples. The sequencing sample was made of blood. The CDR3 region is CSAYPGLAGGQETQYF. DNA for the CDR3: TGCAGTGCTTACCCCGGACTAGCGGGGGGGCAAGAGACCCAGTACTTC.